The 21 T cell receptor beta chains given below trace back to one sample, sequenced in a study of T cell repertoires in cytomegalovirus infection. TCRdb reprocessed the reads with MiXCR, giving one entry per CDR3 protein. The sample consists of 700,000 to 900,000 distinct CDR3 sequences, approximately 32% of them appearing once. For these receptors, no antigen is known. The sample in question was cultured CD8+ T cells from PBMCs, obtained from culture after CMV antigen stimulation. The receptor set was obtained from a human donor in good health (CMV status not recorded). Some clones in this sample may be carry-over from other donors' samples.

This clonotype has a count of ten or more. The CDR3 coding sequence is TGTGCCAGCAGTTGGGACGGCACAGATACGCAGTATTTT. This codes for CASSWDGTDTQYF. V is TRBV12-3 or TRBV12-4 and J is TRBJ2-3, with D possibly called TRBD1 or TRBD2 (5 bases each). The ends were cut back, 4 bases at V and 1 base at J, with 6 bases in the middle. The CDR3 contains 13 residues.

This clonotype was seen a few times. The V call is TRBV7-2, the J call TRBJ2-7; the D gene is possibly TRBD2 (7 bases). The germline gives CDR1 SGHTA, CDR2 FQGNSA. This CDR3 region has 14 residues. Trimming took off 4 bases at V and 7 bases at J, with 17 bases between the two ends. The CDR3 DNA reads TGTGCCAGCAGCTCTGGGGGGGGGGCCAGGGAGCAGTACTTC. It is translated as CASSSGGGAREQYF.

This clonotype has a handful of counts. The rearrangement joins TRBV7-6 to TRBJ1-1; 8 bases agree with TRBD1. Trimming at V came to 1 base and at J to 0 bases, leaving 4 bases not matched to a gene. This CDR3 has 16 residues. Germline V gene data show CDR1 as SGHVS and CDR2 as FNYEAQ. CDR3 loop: CASSLGGQELNTEAFF. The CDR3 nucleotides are TGTGCCAGCAGCTTAGGGGGACAGGAATTGAACACTGAAGCTTTCTTT.

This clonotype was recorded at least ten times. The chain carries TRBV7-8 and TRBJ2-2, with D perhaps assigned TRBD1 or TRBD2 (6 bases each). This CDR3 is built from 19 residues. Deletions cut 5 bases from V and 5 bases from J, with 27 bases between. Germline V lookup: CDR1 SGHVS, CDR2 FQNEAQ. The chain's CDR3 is CASSPYPPFGGSRTGELFF. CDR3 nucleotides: TGTGCCAGCAGCCCCTACCCGCCATTCGGGGGCAGTCGGACCGGGGAGCTGTTTTTT.

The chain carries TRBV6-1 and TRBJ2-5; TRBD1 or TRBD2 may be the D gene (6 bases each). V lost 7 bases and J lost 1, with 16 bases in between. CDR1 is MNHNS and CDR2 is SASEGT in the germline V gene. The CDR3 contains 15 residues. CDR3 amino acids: CASTLEGGLQETQYF. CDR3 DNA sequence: TGTGCCAGCACTCTAGAGGGGGGCCTCCAAGAGACCCAGTACTTC.

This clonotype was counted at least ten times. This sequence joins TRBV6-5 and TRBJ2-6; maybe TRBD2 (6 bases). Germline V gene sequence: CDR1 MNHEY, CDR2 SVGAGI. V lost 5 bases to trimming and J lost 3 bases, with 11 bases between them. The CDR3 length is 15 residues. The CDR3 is CASSKEGLGANVLTF. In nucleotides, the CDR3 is TGTGCCAGCAGTAAGGAGGGGCTTGGGGCCAACGTCCTGACTTTC.

The CDR3 here is CASSPRTGPSGNTIYF. The CDR3 region has the DNA TGTGCCAGCAGCCCTCGGACAGGACCCTCTGGAAACACCATATATTTT. This rearrangement joins TRBV7-9 to TRBJ1-3; the match to TRBD1 covers 7 bases. Unmatched junction bases numbered 7, after V lost 5 bases and J lost 0 bases. CDR1 and CDR2 from the germline V gene are SEHNR and FQNEAQ (reference sequence). There are 16 residues in the CDR3.

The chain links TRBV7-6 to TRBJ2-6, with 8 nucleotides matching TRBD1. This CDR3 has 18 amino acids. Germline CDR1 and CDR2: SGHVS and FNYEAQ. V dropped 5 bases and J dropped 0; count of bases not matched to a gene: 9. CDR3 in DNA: TGTGCCAGCAGCCCAGGGGCAGGGGGCCACTCTGGGGCCAACGTCCTGACTTTC. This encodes CASSPGAGGHSGANVLTF. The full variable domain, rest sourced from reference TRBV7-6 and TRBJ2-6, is GAGVSQSPRYKVTKRGQDVALRCDPISGHVSLYWYRQALGQGPEFLTYFNYEAQQDKSGLPNDRFSAERPEGSISTLTIQRTEQRDSAMYRCASSPGAGGHSGANVLTFGAGSRLTVL.

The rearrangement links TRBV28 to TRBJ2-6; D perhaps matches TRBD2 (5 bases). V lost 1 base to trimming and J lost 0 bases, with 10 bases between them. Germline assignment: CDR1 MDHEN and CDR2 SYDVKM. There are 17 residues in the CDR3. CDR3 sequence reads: CASSLFEGSSGANVLTF. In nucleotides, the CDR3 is TGTGCCAGCAGTTTATTTGAGGGCAGCTCTGGGGCCAACGTCCTGACTTTC.

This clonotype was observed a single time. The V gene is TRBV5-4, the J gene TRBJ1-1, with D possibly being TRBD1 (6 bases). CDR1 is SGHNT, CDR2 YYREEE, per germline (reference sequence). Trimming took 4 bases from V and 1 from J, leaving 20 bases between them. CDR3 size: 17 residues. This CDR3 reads CASSKVTGFAGNTEAFF. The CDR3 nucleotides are TGTGCCAGCAGCAAAGTAACAGGGTTCGCTGGGAACACTGAAGCTTTCTTT.

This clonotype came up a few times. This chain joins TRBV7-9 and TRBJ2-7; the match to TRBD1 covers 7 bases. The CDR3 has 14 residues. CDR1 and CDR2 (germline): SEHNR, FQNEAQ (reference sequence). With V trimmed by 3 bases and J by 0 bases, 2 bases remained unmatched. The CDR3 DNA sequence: TGTGCCAGCAGCTTGGGGACAGCCTCCTACGAGCAGTACGTC. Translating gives CASSLGTASYEQYV.

The CDR3, as DNA: TGTGCCAGCAGGGGAGAGCAGTACGTC. This sequence encodes CASRGEQYV. The chain couples TRBV28 to TRBJ2-7; the D is unclear. The V end lost 6 bases, the J end lost 7 bases, and 4 bases lay between the germline ends. The CDR3 runs 9 residues. Germline V CDR1 and CDR2: MDHEN, SYDVKM.

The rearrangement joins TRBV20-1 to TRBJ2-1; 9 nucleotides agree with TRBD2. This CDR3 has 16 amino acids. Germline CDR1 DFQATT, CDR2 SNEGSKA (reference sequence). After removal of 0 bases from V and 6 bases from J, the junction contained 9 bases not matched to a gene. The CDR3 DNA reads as TGCAGTGCTAGAGATTTTCTGCGGGGGGGCCCCAATGAGCAGTTCTTC. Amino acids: CSARDFLRGGPNEQFF.

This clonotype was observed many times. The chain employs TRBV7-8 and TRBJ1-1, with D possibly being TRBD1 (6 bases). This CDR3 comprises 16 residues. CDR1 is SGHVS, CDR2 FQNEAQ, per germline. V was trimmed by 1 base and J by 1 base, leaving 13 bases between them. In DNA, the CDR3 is TGTGCCAGCAGCTTAGGGGGGGGCTTGGGGAACACTGAAGCTTTCTTT. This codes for CASSLGGGLGNTEAFF.

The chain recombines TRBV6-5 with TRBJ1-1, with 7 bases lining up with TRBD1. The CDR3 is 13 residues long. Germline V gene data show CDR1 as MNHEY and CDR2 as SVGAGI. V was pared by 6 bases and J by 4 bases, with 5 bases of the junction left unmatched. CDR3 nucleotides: TGTGCCAGCAGGCCAGGGGGGATCACTGAAGCTTTCTTT. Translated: CASRPGGITEAFF.

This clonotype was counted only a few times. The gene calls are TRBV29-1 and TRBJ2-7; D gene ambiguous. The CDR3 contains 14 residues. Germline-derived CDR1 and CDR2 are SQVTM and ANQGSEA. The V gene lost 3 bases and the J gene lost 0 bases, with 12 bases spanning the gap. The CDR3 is CSVEIPGSSYEQYF. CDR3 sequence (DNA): TGCAGCGTTGAGATCCCGGGTAGCTCCTACGAGCAGTACTTC.

The CDR3 reads CASSPTRTGTRELFF. Here the CDR3 DNA reads TGCGCCAGCAGCCCAACTAGGACAGGGACCCGGGAGCTGTTTTTT. This rearrangement joins TRBV23-1 to TRBJ2-2; 8 bases map to TRBD1. TRBV23-1 is noted as an ORF with a role that remains uncertain. The CDR3 extends over 15 amino acids. Losses at the gene ends were 6 bases for V and 9 bases for J; bases not matched to a gene: 12.

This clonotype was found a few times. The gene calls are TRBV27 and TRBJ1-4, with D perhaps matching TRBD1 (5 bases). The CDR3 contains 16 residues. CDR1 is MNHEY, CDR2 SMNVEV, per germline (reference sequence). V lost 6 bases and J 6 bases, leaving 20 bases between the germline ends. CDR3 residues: CASSLYATARDEKLFF. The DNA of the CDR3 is TGTGCCAGCAGCCTCTACGCGACAGCGCGGGATGAAAAACTGTTTTTT.

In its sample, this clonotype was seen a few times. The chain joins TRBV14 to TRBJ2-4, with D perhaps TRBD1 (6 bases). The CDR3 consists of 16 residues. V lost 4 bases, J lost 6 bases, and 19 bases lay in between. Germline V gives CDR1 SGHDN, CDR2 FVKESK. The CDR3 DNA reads TGTGCCAGCAGCCCGAGGGGCAGGGGTCGTAGAAACATTCAGTACTTC. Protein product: CASSPRGRGRRNIQYF.

In DNA, the CDR3 is TGTGCCAGCAGTGAAGCTTTATCGGGTTTTGGCTACACCTTC. It codes for CASSEALSGFGYTF. V and J are TRBV6-1 and TRBJ1-2; D is unresolved. Per the germline V gene, CDR1 is MNHNS and CDR2 is SASEGT. Deletions cut 0 bases from V and 7 bases from J, with 12 bases between. This CDR3 comprises 14 residues.

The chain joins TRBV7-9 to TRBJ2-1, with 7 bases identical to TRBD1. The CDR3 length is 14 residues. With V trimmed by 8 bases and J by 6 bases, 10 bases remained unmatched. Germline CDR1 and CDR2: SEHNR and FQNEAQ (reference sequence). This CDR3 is CASRRGQGVNEQFF. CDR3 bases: TGTGCCAGCCGTAGGGGGCAGGGTGTCAATGAGCAGTTCTTC. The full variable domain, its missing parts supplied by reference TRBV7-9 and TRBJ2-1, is DTGVSQNPRHKITKRGQNVTFRCDPISEHNRLYWYRQTLGQGPEFLTYFQNEAQLEKSRLLSDRFSAERPKGSFSTLEIQRTEQGDSAMYLCASRRGQGVNEQFFGPGTRLTVL.